This T cell receptor beta chain originates from a study of cytomegalovirus exposure and HLA in healthy donors. Study-level information: The platform used for the roughly 130 validation repertoires matched that of the 500 to 850 first-cohort repertoires, a later analysis reported.

V dropped 3 bases and J dropped 2 bases, with 14 bases sitting between them. The germline CDR1 and CDR2 sequences are SGHDN and FVKESK. This CDR3 has 15 residues. Assay: immunoSEQ multiplex PCR; the TCRdb copy retains only in-frame clones and omits some. The data show about 140,000 clones, about 86% seen once. As to this clone: Its antigen is unidentified.

Points from the study as a whole: Reported results showed that the classifier diagnosed cytomegalovirus status with high specificity and sensitivity. Researchers reported that three CMV-associated chains were confirmed in vitro as CMV antigen-specific. While the bulk of TCR sequences proved rare, some public TCRs turned up in many donors.

The gene calls are TRBV14 and TRBJ2-7, with D tentatively TRBD1 (5 bases). This TCR derives from a man between 18 and 35 years old in good health and CMV-seronegative. The specimen was PBMCs. The CDR3 loop is CASSHRGSVAYEQYF. In DNA form, the CDR3 reads TGTGCCAGCAGCCATAGGGGATCCGTTGCCTACGAGCAGTACTTC.